Sequencing of this TCR beta chain was carried out in a study of cytomegalovirus exposure and HLA in healthy donors. This CDR3 contains 14 residues. The germline V and J ends were trimmed by 6 bases and 8 bases, with 22 bases remaining between them. CDR1 is SQVTM and CDR2 is ANQGSEA in the germline V gene. A single count supports this clone. Researchers ran the PCR with 60 Vbeta and 13 Jbeta primers. The method was immunoSEQ multiplex PCR; TCRdb's version includes in-frame clones alone and lacks a portion of them. The repertoire has 110,000 or so clones, more than 80% of them found once; the top ten carry less than 2%.

The source of this sequence is a man between 35 and 55 years old in good health and CMV-seronegative. The sequencing input was PBMCs. V is TRBV29-1 and J is TRBJ1-2; tentatively, D is TRBD1 (6 bases). The CDR3, as DNA: TGCAGCGTCAGCCCCACAGGGCCCAGGGAGGGCTACACCTTC. Translating gives CSVSPTGPREGYTF.